This T cell receptor (beta chain) was recovered during a study of long-term antiretroviral therapy in people with HIV. Points on this clone: What it binds is unknown.

V lost 1 base, J lost 0 bases, and 0 bases stayed unmatched. CDR1 is LNHNV and CDR2 is YYDKDF in the germline V gene (reference sequence). The CDR3 runs to 15 residues. Researchers report immunoSEQ v3.0 was run at survey level. Libraries were prepared by immunoSEQ multiplex PCR; TCRdb keeps only in-frame clonotypes and omits some of them. The sample lists roughly 34,000 clones, 70% to 80% occurring once. Findings and caveats of the study: Investigators report no available data on ART adherence, viral resistance or therapy changes. Dominant in the repertoire at all time points were clones expanded before ART.

The sequences come from unsorted PBMCs, collected 1.9 years after starting antiretroviral therapy. This rearrangement joins TRBV15 to TRBJ2-7, with 10 bases that match TRBD1. This TCR derives from a man between 18 and 35 years old with HIV. CDR3 bases: TGTGCCACCAGCAGAGGGACAGGGGGCTCCTACGAGCAGTACTTC. Translating it yields CATSRGTGGSYEQYF.